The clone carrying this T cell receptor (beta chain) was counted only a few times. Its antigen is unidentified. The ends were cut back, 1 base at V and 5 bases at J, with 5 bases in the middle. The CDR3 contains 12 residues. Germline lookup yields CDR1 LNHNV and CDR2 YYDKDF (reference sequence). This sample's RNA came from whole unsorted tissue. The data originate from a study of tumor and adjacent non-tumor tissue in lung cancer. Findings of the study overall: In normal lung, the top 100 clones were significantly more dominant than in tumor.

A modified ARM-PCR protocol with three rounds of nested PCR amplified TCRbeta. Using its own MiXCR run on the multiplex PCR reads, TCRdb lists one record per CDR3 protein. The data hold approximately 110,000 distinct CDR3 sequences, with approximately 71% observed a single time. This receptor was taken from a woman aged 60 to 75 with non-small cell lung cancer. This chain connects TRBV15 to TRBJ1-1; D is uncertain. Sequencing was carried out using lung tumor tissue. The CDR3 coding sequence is TGTGCCACCAGCAGAGTGGGGACTGAAGCTTTCTTT. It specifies CATSRVGTEAFF.